This is a list of T cell receptor beta chains from one sample in a study of CD8+CD57+ T cells in acquired aplastic anemia. TCRdb re-derived calls from the reads in MiXCR, one entry per CDR3 protein. The sample contains 450,000 to 550,000 distinct CDR3 sequences, more than 25% of which appear only once. Sample: sorted CD4+, CD8+, or CD8+CD57+ T cells (not recorded which) from PBMCs. Receptors were obtained from a human donor with aplastic anemia. The CDR3 runs from the conserved cysteine through the conserved F or W. The D gene is left open where the match is weak. A row's size may be missing; if present it is once, few, many or a size class.

CDR3aa,CDR3nt,d_gene,j_gene,abundance,v_gene
CASSLLAGSTETQYF,TGCGCCAGCAGCTTGCTAGCGGGGAGTACAGAGACCCAGTACTTC,TRBD2,TRBJ2-5,few,TRBV5-1
CSARDRANQPQHF,TGCAGCGCCCGGGACAGGGCGAATCAGCCCCAGCATTTT,TRBD1,TRBJ1-5,.,TRBV29-1
CASSDRDRNQPQHF,TGTGCCAGCAGTGACCGGGACCGGAATCAGCCCCAGCATTTT,.,TRBJ1-5,.,TRBV24-1
CSVSVGGPNTEAFF,TGCAGCGTTTCGGTGGGGGGGCCGAACACTGAAGCTTTCTTT,.,TRBJ1-1,many,TRBV29-1
CSLSGPQPQHF,TGCAGCTTATCAGGGCCTCAGCCCCAGCATTTT,.,TRBJ1-5,.,TRBV29-1
CASSILWNTEAFF,TGTGCCAGTAGTATTTTGTGGAACACTGAAGCTTTCTTT,.,TRBJ1-1,.,TRBV19
CASTTGSSSPLHF,TGTGCCAGCACGACAGGGAGCAGTTCACCCCTCCACTTT,TRBD1,TRBJ1-6,.,TRBV10-3
CASSPWDRGDEQYF,TGTGCCAGCTCACCTTGGGACAGGGGGGACGAGCAGTACTTC,TRBD1,TRBJ2-7,few,TRBV7-7
CASSQPGGAGNTIYF,TGTGCCAGCAGCCAGCCCGGGGGAGCTGGAAACACCATATATTTT,.,TRBJ1-3,.,TRBV5-8
CASSPLRAGGPHEQYF,TGTGCCAGCAGTCCCCTTAGGGCGGGGGGGCCGCACGAGCAGTACTTC,TRBD2,TRBJ2-7,.,TRBV2
CASSDLGTGSTF,TGTGCCAGCAGTGATCTCGGGACAGGGTCCACCTTC,TRBD1,TRBJ1-2,.,TRBV2
CASSLQGTGGHYEQYF,TGTGCCAGCAGCTTACAAGGGACAGGGGGACACTACGAGCAGTACTTC,TRBD1,TRBJ2-7,few,TRBV11-2
CAWSVAQRSTDTQYF,TGTGCCTGGAGTGTAGCCCAGCGGAGCACAGATACGCAGTATTTT,.,TRBJ2-3,.,TRBV30
CASSLAGEGRNEQFF,TGTGCCAGCAGCTTAGCTGGAGAGGGGAGGAATGAGCAGTTCTTC,.,TRBJ2-1,few,TRBV7-2
CASSFDIGRDQPQHF,TGTGCCAGCAGCTTTGATATTGGGAGGGATCAGCCCCAGCATTTT,.,TRBJ1-5,few,TRBV11-3
CASSIGDRGYGYTF,TGTGCCAGTAGTATTGGGGATCGAGGCTATGGCTACACCTTC,.,TRBJ1-2,.,TRBV19
CASRSGITDTQYF,TGTGCCAGCAGGTCGGGGATTACAGATACGCAGTATTTT,.,TRBJ2-3,many,TRBV2
CASSQVGTGNGCTF,.,.,TRBJ1-2,once,TRBV4-2
CASSLGQSNSNQPQHF,TGCGCCAGCAGCCTCGGACAGTCAAATAGCAATCAGCCCCAGCATTTT,.,TRBJ1-5,few,TRBV5-1
CASSTTRRTEQYF,TGTGCCAGCAGCACGACAAGACGAACAGAGCAGTACTTC,.,TRBJ2-7,.,TRBV6-1
CASSPGGKRPEAFF,TGTGCCAGCAGCCCGGGGGGGAAGAGACCTGAAGCTTTCTTT,.,TRBJ1-1,few,TRBV9
CASSYAPGQAYNSPLHF,TGTGCCAGCAGTTACGCCCCGGGACAGGCTTATAATTCACCCCTCCACTTT,TRBD1,TRBJ1-6,.,TRBV10-3
CSVPAGTSYEQYF,TGCAGTGTTCCAGCGGGGACCTCCTACGAGCAGTACTTC,TRBD2,TRBJ2-7,many,TRBV20-1
CASSKITGTSGGAYEQYF,TGTGCCAGTAGCAAGATTACCGGGACTAGCGGGGGGGCGTACGAGCAGTACTTC,TRBD2,TRBJ2-7,.,TRBV19
CASSQDFGLAGATDTQYF,TGTGCCAGCAGCCAAGATTTCGGACTAGCGGGAGCCACAGATACGCAGTATTTT,TRBD2,TRBJ2-3,.,TRBV14
CASSHRLSTSTDTQYF,TGTGCCAGCAGCCACAGACTTAGCACTAGCACAGATACGCAGTATTTT,.,TRBJ2-3,few,TRBV12-3/TRBV12-4
CATSELEGDQPQHF,TGTGCCACCAGTGAGCTCGAGGGCGATCAGCCCCAGCATTTT,.,TRBJ1-5,.,TRBV10-3
CASSEPGQVSYGYTF,TGTGCCAGCAGTGAACCGGGACAGGTAAGCTATGGCTACACCTTC,TRBD1,TRBJ1-2,.,TRBV25-1
CAAPLSSSRVCEQYF,TGTGCCGCCCCTCTTAGCAGCTCCCGGGTCTGCGAGCAGTACTTC,.,TRBJ2-7,many,TRBV24-1
CASSPLRPIRARSGRHEAFF,TGTGCCAGCAGTCCCCTTAGACCAATCCGAGCTAGGTCAGGCAGACATGAAGCTTTCTTT,.,TRBJ1-1,once,TRBV12-3/TRBV12-4
CASTGQVGSLHF,TGTGCCAGTACCGGACAGGTTGGGAGCCTCCACTTT,TRBD1,TRBJ1-6,.,TRBV19
CASSLPRSKTSGGYEQYF,TGTGCCAGCAGCTTACCGAGAAGCAAGACTAGCGGGGGCTACGAGCAGTACTTC,TRBD2,TRBJ2-7,.,TRBV7-8
CASSRTGWSLNTEAFF,TGTGCCAGCAGCAGAACAGGGTGGTCTTTGAACACTGAAGCTTTCTTT,.,TRBJ1-1,.,TRBV11-1
CASSLSRANYGYTF,TGTGCCAGCAGTTTATCACGGGCGAACTATGGCTACACCTTC,.,TRBJ1-2,many,TRBV12-3/TRBV12-4
CASSPQPGRAYEQYF,TGTGCCAGCAGCCCTCAGCCGGGACGAGCCTACGAGCAGTACTTC,.,TRBJ2-7,many,TRBV7-2
CASSLGDERYF,TGTGCCAGCAGTCTGGGCGACGAGCGGTACTTC,.,TRBJ2-7,few,TRBV2
CSLGQYYNEQFF,TGCAGCTTAGGGCAGTACTACAATGAGCAGTTCTTC,.,TRBJ2-1,.,TRBV29-1
CASSLVSGGAGRTQYF,TGTGCCAGCAGCTTAGTGAGCGGGGGGGCCGGGAGGACGCAGTATTTT,TRBD2,TRBJ2-3,.,TRBV11-2
CASSGRANGYTF,TGTGCCAGCAGTGGCCGCGCGAATGGCTACACCTTC,.,TRBJ1-2,.,TRBV25-1
CASSVVGNTYNEQFF,TGTGCCAGCAGCGTAGTGGGCAATACCTACAATGAGCAGTTCTTC,.,TRBJ2-1,few,TRBV9
CSVEGGKGPYNEQFF,TGCAGCGTTGAGGGGGGAAAAGGGCCGTACAATGAGCAGTTCTTC,.,TRBJ2-1,.,TRBV29-1
CASSQAGAEEKLFF,TGTGCCAGCAGCCAAGCAGGGGCGGAAGAAAAACTGTTTTTT,.,TRBJ1-4,.,TRBV14
CASSVDRGRETQYF,TGTGCCAGCAGCGTAGACAGGGGAAGGGAGACCCAGTACTTC,TRBD1,TRBJ2-5,many,TRBV9
CASSVGQSTDTQYF,TGTGCCAGCAGCGTGGGACAAAGCACAGATACGCAGTATTTT,.,TRBJ2-3,few,TRBV2